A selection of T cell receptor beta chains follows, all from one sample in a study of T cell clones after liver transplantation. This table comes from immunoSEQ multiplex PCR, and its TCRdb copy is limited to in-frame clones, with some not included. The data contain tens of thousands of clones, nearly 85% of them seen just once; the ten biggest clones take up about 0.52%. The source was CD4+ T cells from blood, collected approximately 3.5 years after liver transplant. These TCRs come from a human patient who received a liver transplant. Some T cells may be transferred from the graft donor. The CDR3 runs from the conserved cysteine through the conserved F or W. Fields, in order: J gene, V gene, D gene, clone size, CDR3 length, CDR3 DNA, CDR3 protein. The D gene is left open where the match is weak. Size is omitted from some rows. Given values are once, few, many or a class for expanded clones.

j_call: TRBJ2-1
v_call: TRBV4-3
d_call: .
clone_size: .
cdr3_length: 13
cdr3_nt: TGCGCCAGCAGCCTGCAAGTAGCGGATGAGCAGTTCTTC
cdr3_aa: CASSLQVADEQFF

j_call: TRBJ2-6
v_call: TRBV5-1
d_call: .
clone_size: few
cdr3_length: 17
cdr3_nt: TGCGCCAGCAGCCCCAGGGCAGGTCTCTCTGGGGCCAACGTCCTGACTTTC
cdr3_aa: CASSPRAGLSGANVLTF

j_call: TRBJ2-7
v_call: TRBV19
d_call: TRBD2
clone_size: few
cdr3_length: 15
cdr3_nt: TGTGCCAGTACCAATGGACTAGCTCCGACTTACGAGCAGTACTTC
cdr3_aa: CASTNGLAPTYEQYF

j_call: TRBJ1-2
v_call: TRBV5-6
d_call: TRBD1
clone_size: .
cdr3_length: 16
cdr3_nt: TGTGCCAGCAGCTACCCAGGGACAGGGACTAAGGATGGCTACACCTTC
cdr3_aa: CASSYPGTGTKDGYTF

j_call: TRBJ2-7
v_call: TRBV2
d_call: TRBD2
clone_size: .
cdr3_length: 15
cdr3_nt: TGTGCCAGCAGACTCCTAGCGGGGAAGATCTACGAGCAGTACTTC
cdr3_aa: CASRLLAGKIYEQYF

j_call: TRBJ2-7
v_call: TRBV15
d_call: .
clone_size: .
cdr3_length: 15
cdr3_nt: TGTGCCACCAGCAGAGATCCCGGGAGTGTCAACGAGCAGTACTTC
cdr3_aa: CATSRDPGSVNEQYF

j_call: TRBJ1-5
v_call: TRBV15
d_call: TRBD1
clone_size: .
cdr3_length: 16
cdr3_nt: TGTGCCACCAGCAAAGCTAGGAGGACAGGGAATCAGCCCCAGCATTTT
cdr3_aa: CATSKARRTGNQPQHF

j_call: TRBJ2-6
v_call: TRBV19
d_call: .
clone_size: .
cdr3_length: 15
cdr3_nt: TGTGCCAGTAGTCCCGGACCTTCTGGGGCCAACGTCCTGACTTTC
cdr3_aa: CASSPGPSGANVLTF

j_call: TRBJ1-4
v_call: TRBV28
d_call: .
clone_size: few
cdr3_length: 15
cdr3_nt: TGTGCCAGCAGTCCCTACAAGACAGATAATGAAAAACTGTTTTTT
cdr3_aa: CASSPYKTDNEKLFF

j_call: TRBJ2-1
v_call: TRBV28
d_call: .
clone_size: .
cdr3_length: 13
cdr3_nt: TGTGCCAGCCGAGTGGGGTTCTACAATGAGCAGTTCTTC
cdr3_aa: CASRVGFYNEQFF

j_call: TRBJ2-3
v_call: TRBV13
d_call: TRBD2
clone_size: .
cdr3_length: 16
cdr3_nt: TGTGCCAGCAGCCCTCCTCGGACTAGCGGCCGGCGGACGCAGTATTTT
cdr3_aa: CASSPPRTSGRRTQYF

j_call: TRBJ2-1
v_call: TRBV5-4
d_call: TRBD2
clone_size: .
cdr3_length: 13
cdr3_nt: TGTGCCAGCAGCCGGGGCGGGAGGGTTGAGCAGTTCTTC
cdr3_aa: CASSRGGRVEQFF

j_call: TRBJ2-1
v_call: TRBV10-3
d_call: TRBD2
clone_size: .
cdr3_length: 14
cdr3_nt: TGTGCCATCAGGGGTAGCGGGACTAACAATGAGCAGTTCTTC
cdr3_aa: CAIRGSGTNNEQFF

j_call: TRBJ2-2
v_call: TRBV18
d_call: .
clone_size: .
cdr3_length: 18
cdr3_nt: TGTGCCAGCTCCCCCGGGGACCACGGGATGTCACCCACCGGGGAGCTGTTTTTT
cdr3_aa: CASSPGDHGMSPTGELFF

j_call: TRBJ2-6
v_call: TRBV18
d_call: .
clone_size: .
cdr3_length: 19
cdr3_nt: TGTGCCAGCTCACCACTAGGGAGACGGCTTATGTCCGGGGCCAACGTCCTGACTTTC
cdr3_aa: CASSPLGRRLMSGANVLTF

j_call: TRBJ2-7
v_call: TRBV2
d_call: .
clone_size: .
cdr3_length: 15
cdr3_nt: TGTGCCAGCAGTTCCCAGCTGACGAGCTCCTACGAGCAGTACTTC
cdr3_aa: CASSSQLTSSYEQYF

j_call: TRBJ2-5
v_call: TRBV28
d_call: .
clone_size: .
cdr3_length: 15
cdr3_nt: TGTGCCAGCAGCGGCGATGCGGGCTTCCAAGAGACCCAGTACTTC
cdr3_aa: CASSGDAGFQETQYF

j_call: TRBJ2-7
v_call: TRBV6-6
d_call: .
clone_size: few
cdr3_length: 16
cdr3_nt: TGTGCCAGCAGTTACGGGGGTTGGAGGGCGAACTACGAGCAGTACTTC
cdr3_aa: CASSYGGWRANYEQYF

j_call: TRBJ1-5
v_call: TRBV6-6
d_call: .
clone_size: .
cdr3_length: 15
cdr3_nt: TGTGCCAGCGGGGGGCGGCAGAGAGGGGATCAGCCCCAGCATTTT
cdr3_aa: CASGGRQRGDQPQHF

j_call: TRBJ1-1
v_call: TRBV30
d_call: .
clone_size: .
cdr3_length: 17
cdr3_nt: TGTGCCTGGAGTGTACAATGGTATCTGGCCGTAAACACTGAAGCTTTCTTT
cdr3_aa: CAWSVQWYLAVNTEAFF

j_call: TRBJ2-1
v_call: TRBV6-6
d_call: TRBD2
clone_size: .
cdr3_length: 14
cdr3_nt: TGTGCCAGCAGTGGGACTAGCGAGTACAATGAGCAGTTCTTC
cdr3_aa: CASSGTSEYNEQFF

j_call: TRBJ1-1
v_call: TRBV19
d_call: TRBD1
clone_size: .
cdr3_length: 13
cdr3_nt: TGTGCCAGTAGTACCGGACAGGACACTGAAGCTTTCTTT
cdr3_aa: CASSTGQDTEAFF

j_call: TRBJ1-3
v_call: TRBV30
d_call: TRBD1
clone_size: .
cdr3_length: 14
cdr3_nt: TGTGCCTGGATCCTGACAGGGTCCGGAAACACCATATATTTT
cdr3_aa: CAWILTGSGNTIYF

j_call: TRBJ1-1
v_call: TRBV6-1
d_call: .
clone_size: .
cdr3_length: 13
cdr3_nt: TGTGCCAGCAGTGGACAGACAGTCACTGAAGCTTTCTTT
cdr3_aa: CASSGQTVTEAFF

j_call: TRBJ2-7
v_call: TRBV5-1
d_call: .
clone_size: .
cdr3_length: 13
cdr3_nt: TGTGCCAGCAGCTGGGTGGGGAACTACGAGCAGTACTTC
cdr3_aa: CASSWVGNYEQYF

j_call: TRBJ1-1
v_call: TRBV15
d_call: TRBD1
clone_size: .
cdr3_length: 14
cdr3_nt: TGTGCCACCAGCAGAGTTACAGGGGGCACTGAAGCTTTCTTT
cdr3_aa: CATSRVTGGTEAFF

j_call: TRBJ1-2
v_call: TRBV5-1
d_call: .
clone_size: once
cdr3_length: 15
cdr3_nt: TGCGCCAGCAGCTTGGCGGGCAGTCGGGACTATGGCTACACCTTC
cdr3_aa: CASSLAGSRDYGYTF

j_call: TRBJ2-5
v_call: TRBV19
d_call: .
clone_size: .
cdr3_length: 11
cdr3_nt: TGTGCCAGTAGTATCATGGAGACCCAGTACTTC
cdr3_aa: CASSIMETQYF

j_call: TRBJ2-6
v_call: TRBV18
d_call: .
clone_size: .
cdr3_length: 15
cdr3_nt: TGTGCCAGCTCACAAGGGCTTTCTGGGGCCAACGTCCTGACTTTC
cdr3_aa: CASSQGLSGANVLTF

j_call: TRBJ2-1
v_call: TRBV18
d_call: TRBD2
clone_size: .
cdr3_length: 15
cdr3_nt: TGTGCCAGCTCACCACCTACGACTAGCGGGTCCATGCAGTTCTTC
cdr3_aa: CASSPPTTSGSMQFF

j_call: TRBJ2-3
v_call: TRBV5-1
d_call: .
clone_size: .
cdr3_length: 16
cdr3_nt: TGCGCCAGCAGCTTGTTTGGGGGCTCTAGCACAGATACGCAGTATTTT
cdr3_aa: CASSLFGGSSTDTQYF

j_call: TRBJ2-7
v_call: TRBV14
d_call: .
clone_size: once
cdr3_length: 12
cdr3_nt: TGTGCCAGCAGCCAAGACGGGTACGAGCAGTACTTC
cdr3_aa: CASSQDGYEQYF

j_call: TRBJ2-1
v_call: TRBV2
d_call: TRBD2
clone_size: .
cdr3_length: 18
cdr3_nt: TGTGCCAGCAGTGTTGGGGGCGGGAGGAGGAGCTCCTACAATGAGCAGTTCTTC
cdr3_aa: CASSVGGGRRSSYNEQFF

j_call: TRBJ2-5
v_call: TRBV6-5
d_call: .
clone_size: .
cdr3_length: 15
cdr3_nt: TGTGCCAGCACCCTACTGAGGGGGGACGAAGAGACCCAGTACTTC
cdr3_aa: CASTLLRGDEETQYF